This entry concerns a single TCR beta chain. The data were taken from a study of blood T cells in healthy people across ages. It was with a sample-barcoded 5' primer and a J-beta primer mix that a second PCR of roughly 7 to 12 cycles was run. Each CDR3 protein is one row after TCRdb ran MiXCR on the 5' RACE reads. Counted here are 540,000 or so distinct CDR3 sequences, about 25% occurring once; the ten biggest clones make up around 18%. CDR3 length: 15 residues. Germline CDR1 KGHDR, CDR2 SFDVKD. V was clipped by 4 bases and J by 5 bases; unmatched bases: 6. Source material: blood. J is TRBJ2-1 and V is TRBV24-1, with 8 bases that match TRBD2. The sequence was collected from a woman between 65 and 79 years old in good health. CDR3 nucleotides: TGTGCCACCAGTGAACTAACTAGCGGCCACAATGAGCAGTTCTTC. Protein: CATSELTSGHNEQFF.